A single sample is the source of the 23 T cell receptor beta chains below, sequenced in a study of long-term antiretroviral therapy in people with HIV (dated by TCRdb to the early 2020s). The immunoSEQ hsTCRB v3.0 assay was used at survey level resolution to sequence the TRB variable region. Not all clones reach the TCRdb copy of this immuneACCESS table, which keeps in-frame sequences only. Checked studies attribute under half of the gap to unresolved V genes and leave the rest unexplained. The sample has approximately 33,000 clones on record, approximately 83% of them singletons. The ten top clones hold roughly 3.5% of the sample. Here the sequenced sample was unsorted PBMCs, taken 0.8 years before starting antiretroviral therapy. The receptor source for this set is a man aged 18 to 35 with HIV.

This clone was picked up a small number of times. This chain links TRBV27 with TRBJ2-1; unclear D gene. The V end lost 5 bases, the J end lost 2 bases, and 13 bases lay between the germline ends. The CDR3 extends over 15 amino acids. The germline gives CDR1 MNHEY, CDR2 SMNVEV (reference sequence). The chain's CDR3 is CASSPSDPTYNEQFF. In DNA, the CDR3 is TGTGCCAGCAGTCCGTCCGACCCCACCTACAATGAGCAGTTCTTC.

CDR3 DNA: TGTGCCAGCAGCCCGCGGGGGGAGAGACTTTCGGATCAGCCCCAGCATTTT. This sequence encodes CASSPRGERLSDQPQHF. The J gene is TRBJ1-5, the V gene TRBV9, with D maybe TRBD1 (5 bases). V was pared by 4 bases and J by 5 bases, with 22 bases between. CDR1 SGDLS and CDR2 YYNGEE come from the germline V gene. The CDR3 is made up of 17 amino acids.

This chain uses TRBV15 with TRBJ1-3; 7 bases are shared with TRBD1. The CDR3 runs to 15 residues. V was pared by 3 bases and J by 2 bases, with 4 bases of the junction left unmatched. The V gene's germline CDR1 is LNHNV and CDR2 YYDKDF (reference sequence). The CDR3 here is CATSSDRAAGNTIYF. CDR3 nucleotides: TGTGCCACCAGCAGTGACAGGGCTGCTGGAAACACCATATATTTT.

The J gene is TRBJ2-1, the V gene TRBV4-1; TRBD2 matches 10 bases. The CDR3 sequence is 16 residues long. Germline loops: CDR1 MGHRA, CDR2 YSYEKL. The V gene end was trimmed by 2 bases and the J gene end by 2 bases; junction bases not matched to a gene: 3. The CDR3 loop is CASSQLSGGAYNEQFF. In DNA, the CDR3 is TGCGCCAGCAGCCAACTCAGCGGGGGGGCCTACAATGAGCAGTTCTTC.

This clone showed up just once. CDR3 amino acids: CASSLEAWANTGELFF. The CDR3 nucleotides are TGTGCCAGCAGCTTAGAAGCCTGGGCAAACACCGGGGAGCTGTTTTTT. The chain links TRBV7-9 to TRBJ2-2; no reliable D call. Germline V gene sequence: CDR1 SEHNR, CDR2 FQNEAQ (reference sequence). The CDR3 is made up of 16 amino acids. Trimming stripped 1 base from V and 2 bases from J, with 11 bases between.

The chain carries TRBV6-1 and TRBJ2-7; D is unclear. This CDR3 is built from 11 residues. Germline V lookup: CDR1 MNHNS, CDR2 SASEGT. Trimming took 10 bases from V and 4 from J, leaving 11 bases between them. CDR3 bases: TGTGCCATTGAGTCTGGATACGAGCAGTACTTC. This encodes CAIESGYEQYF.

The chain joins TRBV10-3 to TRBJ2-2, with 10 bases fitting TRBD1. Germline lookup yields CDR1 ENHRY and CDR2 SYGVKD. The CDR3 runs to 15 residues. Losses at the gene ends were 6 bases for V and 7 bases for J; bases not matched to a gene: 8. The CDR3 is CAISPGQGFSGELFF. CDR3 coding DNA: TGTGCCATCAGCCCGGGACAGGGGTTCAGCGGGGAGCTGTTTTTT.

This clone has just one count. The V call is TRBV6-6, the J call TRBJ1-5; 8 bases are shared with TRBD1. V lost 7 bases, J lost 4 bases, and 6 bases stayed unmatched. This CDR3 contains 14 residues. Germline CDR1 and CDR2: MNHNY and SVGAGI (reference sequence). CDR3 amino acids: CASIEDRGNQPQHF. The CDR3 bases are TGTGCCAGCATCGAAGACAGGGGTAATCAGCCCCAGCATTTT.

The chain couples TRBV2 to TRBJ1-2; no clear D gene. The CDR3 spans 14 residues. V was pared by 4 bases and J by 5 bases, with 14 bases between. The germline V gene encodes CDR1 SNHLY and CDR2 FYNNEI. The DNA of the CDR3 is TGTGCCAGCAGTGCCTCGGAAGGGTTGTATGGCTACACCTTC. Protein: CASSASEGLYGYTF.

This chain uses TRBV7-8 with TRBJ2-7; TRBD1 is a possible D gene (6 bases). The CDR3 consists of 15 residues. Per germline, CDR1 SGHVS and CDR2 FQNEAQ. The V and J ends lost 1 base and 4 bases respectively, with 14 bases between them. The CDR3 loop is CASSLEWTVGYEQYF. In DNA form, the CDR3 reads TGTGCCAGCAGCTTAGAGTGGACAGTCGGATACGAGCAGTACTTC.

In its sample, this clone was seen once. The V call is TRBV7-2, the J call TRBJ2-3, with 10 nucleotides matching TRBD2. The CDR3 is made up of 17 amino acids. Trimming removed 3 bases from V and 2 bases from J; junction bases left unmatched: 8. Germline loops: CDR1 SGHTA, CDR2 FQGNSA. Here the CDR3 reads CASSFAASGGYTDTQYF. The CDR3 DNA sequence: TGTGCCAGCAGCTTTGCGGCTAGCGGGGGATACACAGATACGCAGTATTTT.

The V gene is TRBV7-6, the J gene TRBJ2-7; maybe TRBD1 (6 bases). Germline-derived CDR1 and CDR2 are SGHVS and FNYEAQ. Trimming took off 6 bases at V and 7 bases at J, with 13 bases between the two ends. The CDR3 has 12 residues. The CDR3 coding sequence is TGTGCCAGCAGTCAGGGACATAGGGAGCAGTACTTC. This encodes CASSQGHREQYF. Full variable domain (missing parts from reference TRBV7-6 and TRBJ2-7): GAGVSQSPRYKVTKRGQDVALRCDPISGHVSLYWYRQALGQGPEFLTYFNYEAQQDKSGLPNDRFSAERPEGSISTLTIQRTEQRDSAMYRCASSQGHREQYFGPGTRLTVT.

This chain connects TRBV15 to TRBJ2-7; D perhaps matches TRBD1 (5 bases). The CDR3 is made up of 17 amino acids. Germline V gives CDR1 LNHNV, CDR2 YYDKDF (reference sequence). The V and J ends lost 1 base and 4 bases respectively, with 20 bases between them. This chain's CDR3 is CATSRVVGASSGYEQYF. DNA for the CDR3: TGTGCCACCAGCAGAGTTGTAGGGGCCTCATCAGGATACGAGCAGTACTTC. Based on the CDR3 plus reference TRBV15 and TRBJ2-7, the full variable domain is DAMVIQNPRYQVTQFGKPVTLSCSQTLNHNVMYWYQQKSSQAPKLLFHYYDKDFNNEADTPDNFQSRRPNTSFCFLDIRSPGLGDTAMYLCATSRVVGASSGYEQYFGPGTRLTVT.

The chain recombines TRBV14 with TRBJ2-1; no firm D call. The CDR3 loop spans 17 amino acids. Germline lookup yields CDR1 SGHDN and CDR2 FVKESK. V lost 1 base and J lost 0, with 13 bases in between. CDR3 nucleotide sequence: TGTGCCAGCAGCCAAGTCACGATTCTCAGCTCCTACAATGAGCAGTTCTTC. As protein: CASSQVTILSSYNEQFF. Full variable domain (rest looked up from reference TRBV14 and TRBJ2-1): EAGVTQFPSHSVIEKGQTVTLRCDPISGHDNLYWYRRVMGKEIKFLLHFVKESKQDESGMPNNRFLAERTGGTYSTLKVQPAELEDSGVYFCASSQVTILSSYNEQFFGPGTRLTVL.

For the CDR3, the DNA is TGTGCCAGCAGTGTTCCTAGCACAGATACGCAGTATTTT. Protein product: CASSVPSTDTQYF. The chain has TRBV28 and TRBJ2-3; D remains ambiguous. V lost 5 bases to trimming and J lost 0 bases, with 6 bases between them. The CDR3 is 13 amino acids. Germline loops: CDR1 MDHEN, CDR2 SYDVKM.

This chain uses TRBV5-1 with TRBJ2-6; tentatively, D is TRBD2 (5 bases). Germline lookup yields CDR1 SGHRS and CDR2 YFSETQ. Trimming removed 6 bases from V and 2 bases from J, with 21 bases in between. The CDR3 contains 18 residues. CDR3 residues: CASNSLMTTQAGANVLTF. CDR3 coding DNA: TGCGCCAGCAACTCCCTGATGACTACGCAAGCTGGGGCCAACGTCCTGACTTTC. Combining the CDR3 with reference TRBV5-1 and TRBJ2-6 gives the whole variable domain KAGVTQTPRYLIKTRGQQVTLSCSPISGHRSVSWYQQTPGQGLQFLFEYFSETQRNKGNFPGRFSGRQFSNSRSEMNVSTLELGDSALYLCASNSLMTTQAGANVLTFGAGSRLTVL.

The V call is TRBV5-4, the J call TRBJ1-2, with D possibly TRBD1 on 6 matching bases. Trimming removed 0 bases from V and 7 bases from J, with 16 bases in between. Looked up from germline, CDR1 is SGHNT and CDR2 is YYREEE (reference sequence). The CDR3 is made up of 15 amino acids. The CDR3 nucleotides read TGTGCCAGCAGCTTGGGTCCAGGGGAGCGCAGTGGCTACACCTTC. Translating gives CASSLGPGERSGYTF.

The V gene is TRBV6-1, the J gene TRBJ2-1, with a tentative D call TRBD1 (6 bases). CDR3 length: 16 amino acids. Germline assignment: CDR1 MNHNS and CDR2 SASEGT. Trimming removed 0 bases from V and 3 bases from J, with 12 bases in between. The CDR3 protein is CASSEAQGSIYNEQFF. CDR3 nucleotides: TGTGCCAGCAGTGAAGCGCAGGGGTCGATCTACAATGAGCAGTTCTTC.

This chain links TRBV19 with TRBJ1-5; no definite D call. The germline V and J ends were trimmed by 6 bases and 0 bases, with 9 bases remaining between them. This CDR3 contains 14 residues. Germline values: CDR1 LNHDA, CDR2 SQIVND (reference sequence). CDR3 coding DNA: TGTGCCAGTAGCCTCGGCGGTAGCAATCAGCCCCAGCATTTT. Translating gives CASSLGGSNQPQHF.

V gene TRBV29-1 combines with J gene TRBJ1-1, with unresolved D. In germline, CDR1 is SQVTM, CDR2 ANQGSEA. The CDR3 spans 16 residues. V lost 3 bases, J lost 1 base, and 18 bases lay in between. The CDR3 sequence: CSVEDDGPITNTEAFF. As DNA, the CDR3 is TGCAGCGTTGAGGATGACGGGCCCATTACGAACACTGAAGCTTTCTTT.

J is TRBJ2-2 and V is TRBV7-9; 15 positions agree with TRBD2. The junction had 10 bases not matched to a gene; V was cut back by 4 bases and J by 4 bases. CDR3 length equals 19 residues. Germline lookup yields CDR1 SEHNR and CDR2 FQNEAQ (reference sequence). Here the CDR3 reads CASSYRTSGGVMGTGELFF. The CDR3 DNA is TGTGCCAGCAGCTATCGGACTAGCGGGGGGGTAATGGGCACCGGGGAGCTGTTTTTT.

This clone has only one observation. The gene calls are TRBV7-9 and TRBJ2-1; the D call may be TRBD1 or TRBD2 (5 bases each). Germline CDR1 SEHNR, CDR2 FQNEAQ (reference sequence). The CDR3 spans 14 residues. The V end lost 5 bases, the J end lost 8 bases, and 16 bases lay between the germline ends. DNA for the CDR3: TGTGCCAGCAGCAGCCGGGACGCCGGTGATGAGCAGTTCTTC. Translated, it gives CASSSRDAGDEQFF.

This chain links TRBV5-1 with TRBJ2-6; perhaps TRBD1 as D (6 bases). The V end was cut by 6 bases, the J end by 0 bases, with 19 bases between. Germline-derived CDR1 and CDR2 are SGHRS and YFSETQ. CDR3 size: 18 residues. The CDR3 bases are TGCGCCAGCACCCCACGGACAGATACCTACTCTGGGGCCAACGTCCTGACTTTC. Translated, it gives CASTPRTDTYSGANVLTF.